These 3 T cell receptor beta chains originate from one sample sequenced in a study of blood T cell repertoires in COVID-19. The method was immunoSEQ multiplex PCR; TCRdb's version includes in-frame clones alone and lacks a portion of them. The table lists around 95,000 clones, approximately 90% of them singletons. The material sequenced was peripheral blood. The receptors were sampled from a man aged 45-60 years with active COVID-19.

The V call is TRBV3-1 (or the pseudogene TRBV3-2), the J call TRBJ2-5, with TRBD2 matching over 9 bases. Germline values: CDR1 LGHDT, CDR2 YNNKEL (reference sequence). The ends lost 4 bases at V and 6 bases at J; junction bases unmatched: 9. This CDR3 comprises 15 residues. CDR3 bases: TGTGCCAGCAGCCCCCCACTAGCGGGCGGGAAGACCCAGTACTTC. It codes for CASSPPLAGGKTQYF.

The chain uses TRBV29-1 and TRBJ1-1; 9 positions agree with TRBD1. The germline gives CDR1 SQVTM, CDR2 ANQGSEA. With 6 bases clipped from V and 7 bases from J, the junction kept 9 bases outside the gene matches. The length of the CDR3 is 13 residues. CDR3 nucleotides: TGCAGCGTAGTAACAGGGGGCGCGGGTGAAGCTTTCTTT. As protein: CSVVTGGAGEAFF.

This chain links TRBV6-5 with TRBJ1-6, with 7 bases matching TRBD1. This CDR3 comprises 13 residues. Per germline, CDR1 MNHEY and CDR2 SVGAGI. The trim removed 7 bases at V and 7 bases at J, leaving 4 bases unmatched. The CDR3, as DNA: TGTGCCAGCAACGGACAGGCAAATTCACCCCTCCACTTT. Protein sequence: CASNGQANSPLHF.